The 25 T cell receptor beta chains given below trace back to one sample, sequenced in a study of T cell changes during pregnancy in multiple sclerosis. Data came from immunoSEQ multiplex PCR; TCRdb stores just in-frame clones and leaves some out. This sample has around 50,000 clones, with 91% found just once. Specimen: peripheral blood, collected after pregnancy. The receptors were gathered from a female donor in good health, enrolled as a control in a pregnancy study.

The chain links TRBV6-5 to TRBJ1-2, with D possibly TRBD1 on 5 matching bases. Looked up from germline, CDR1 is MNHEY and CDR2 is SVGAGI. The CDR3 extends over 13 amino acids. Trimming removed 6 bases from V and 3 bases from J, with 11 bases in between. CDR3 bases: TGTGCCAGCAGGCAGGGAAGGGACTATGGCTACACCTTC. It encodes CASRQGRDYGYTF.

This chain uses TRBV10-3 with TRBJ2-1; TRBD2 matches 9 bases. Per germline, CDR1 ENHRY and CDR2 SYGVKD. J lost 6 bases, V lost 10 bases, and 10 bases had no gene match. This CDR3 has 14 amino acids. The DNA for the CDR3 is TGTGCCACCCGCCTGGCGGGGGGGACCAATGAGCAGTTCTTC. Protein: CATRLAGGTNEQFF.

Here the CDR3 DNA reads TGTGCCAGCAGAAGACAGTCCCAAGAGACCCAGTACTTC. This codes for CASRRQSQETQYF. The genes are TRBV6-1 and TRBJ2-5, with D possibly being TRBD1 (5 bases). CDR3 length: 13 amino acids. The germline V gene has CDR1 MNHNS and CDR2 SASEGT. Trimming cost V 6 bases and J 1 base, with 9 bases left between them.

The chain joins TRBV9 to TRBJ1-4, with D maybe TRBD1 (5 bases). V was cut by 3 bases and J by 0 bases, with 9 bases left in between. Germline CDR1 reads SGDLS; CDR2 reads YYNGEE. This CDR3 is built from 15 residues. The CDR3 sequence: CASSGRQSTNEKLFF. CDR3 bases: TGTGCCAGCAGCGGGAGACAGTCAACTAATGAAAAACTGTTTTTT.

The V and J genes are TRBV5-1 and TRBJ1-1; 9 bases match TRBD1. Unmatched junction bases numbered 7, after V lost 4 bases and J lost 6 bases. The CDR3 covers 14 residues. The germline gives CDR1 SGHRS, CDR2 YFSETQ. In DNA form, the CDR3 reads TGCGCCAGCAGCCTGGGACAGGGAAGGGCTGAAGCTTTCTTT. This gives the protein CASSLGQGRAEAFF.

The DNA for the CDR3 is TGTGCCAGCAGCTTAGGCCGTCCAGCGTCAGGGGGAGAGACCCAGTACTTC. Its protein is CASSLGRPASGGETQYF. The chain employs TRBV13 and TRBJ2-5, with TRBD1 identical over 7 bases. Trimming took 0 bases from V and 4 from J; bases not matched to a gene: 11. The CDR3 totals 17 residues. Germline V CDR1 and CDR2: PRHDT, FYEKMQ (reference sequence).

The V call is TRBV7-2, the J call TRBJ2-4; TRBD2 aligns across 14 bases. This CDR3 spans 16 amino acids. Unmatched junction bases numbered 6, after V lost 5 bases and J lost 6 bases. Germline V CDR1 and CDR2: SGHTA, FQGNSA. The CDR3 region is CASSAQGLAGVNIQYF. The CDR3 DNA sequence: TGTGCCAGCAGCGCCCAGGGACTAGCGGGAGTAAACATTCAGTACTTC.

This chain uses TRBV27 with TRBJ2-7; TRBD1 might be the D (6 bases). In germline, CDR1 is MNHEY, CDR2 SMNVEV (reference sequence). CDR3 size: 15 residues. Trimming removed 6 bases from V and 0 bases from J, with 15 bases in between. The CDR3: CASSRGQPSSYEQYF. For the CDR3, the DNA is TGTGCCAGCAGCAGAGGACAGCCGAGCTCCTACGAGCAGTACTTC.

The chain uses TRBV5-1 and TRBJ1-1; TRBD1 might be the D (6 bases). Germline loops: CDR1 SGHRS, CDR2 YFSETQ. With 4 bases removed from V and 0 bases from J, the gap between germline ends came to 16 bases. The CDR3 length is 16 residues. The CDR3 DNA reads TGCGCCAGCAGCCCCTTCAGGGGAAACTTGAACACTGAAGCTTTCTTT. Translation gives CASSPFRGNLNTEAFF.

The gene calls are TRBV4-3 and TRBJ1-1; D uncertain. Germline CDR1 is LGHNA and CDR2 is YSLEER. The CDR3 length is 14 residues. The V end was cut by 0 bases, the J end by 7 bases, with 12 bases between. CDR3 nucleotides: TGCGCCAGCAGCCAAGATCCACAGAACCTTGAAGCTTTCTTT. This codes for CASSQDPQNLEAFF.

The V call is TRBV18, the J call TRBJ2-7, with 9 nucleotides matching TRBD1. The CDR3 is made up of 16 amino acids. CDR1 is KGHSH, CDR2 LQKENI, per germline. Germline trimming cut 4 bases from V and 1 base from J; bases unmatched to any gene: 8. The CDR3 loop reads CASSLNPQGASYEQYF. The CDR3 DNA reads TGTGCCAGCTCACTTAACCCACAGGGGGCATCCTACGAGCAGTACTTC. Filled out from reference TRBV18 and TRBJ2-7, the complete variable domain reads NAGVMQNPRHLVRRRGQEARLRCSPMKGHSHVYWYRQLPEEGLKFMVYLQKENIIDESGMPKERFSAEFPKEGPSILRIQQVVRGDSAAYFCASSLNPQGASYEQYFGPGTRLTVT.

The chain has TRBV7-4 and TRBJ1-5, with 8 positions matching TRBD1. CDR1 is SGHVT, CDR2 SQSDAQ, per germline. CDR3 length: 18 residues. V lost 5 bases and J lost 2; bases outside the gene matches: 14. DNA of the CDR3: TGTGCCAGCAGCCGACAGACAGGGGAAGGGACCGGCAATCAGCCCCAGCATTTT. This encodes CASSRQTGEGTGNQPQHF.

This clone was seen once. The gene calls are TRBV7-2 and TRBJ2-3; TRBD2 matches at 12 bases. CDR1 is SGHTA and CDR2 is FQGNSA in the germline V gene. The CDR3 extends over 15 amino acids. V lost 5 bases, J lost 6 bases, and 6 bases stayed unmatched. The CDR3 reads CASSPSGGAGDTQYF. In nucleotides, the CDR3 is TGTGCCAGCAGCCCTAGCGGGGGGGCAGGCGATACGCAGTATTTT.

V gene TRBV11-2 combines with J gene TRBJ1-3; D unclear. The CDR3 runs to 15 residues. Trimming cost V 1 base and J 0 bases, with 7 bases left between them. CDR1 is SGHAT, CDR2 FQNNGV, per germline. The CDR3 DNA follows: TGTGCCAGCAGCTTAGCGGGAATCTCTGGAAACACCATATATTTT. Amino acid sequence: CASSLAGISGNTIYF.

Comment on this clone: Within the sample, other DNA sequences also encode this same CDR3. This sequence joins TRBV5-1 and TRBJ1-2, with 10 bases aligning to TRBD1. The junction had 3 bases not matched to a gene; V was cut back by 4 bases and J by 0 bases. The CDR3 runs 15 residues. Germline V gene data show CDR1 as SGHRS and CDR2 as YFSETQ. The CDR3 DNA reads as TGCGCCAGCAGCGCCGGACAGGGGGCTAACTATGGCTACACCTTC. Its translation is CASSAGQGANYGYTF. The full variable domain, in which reference TRBV5-1 and TRBJ1-2 provide the parts outside the CDR3, is KAGVTQTPRYLIKTRGQQVTLSCSPISGHRSVSWYQQTPGQGLQFLFEYFSETQRNKGNFPGRFSGRQFSNSRSEMNVSTLELGDSALYLCASSAGQGANYGYTFGSGTRLTVV.

The V gene is TRBV6-1, the J gene TRBJ2-7, with D perhaps matching TRBD2 (6 bases). The CDR3 totals 15 residues. Trimming took off 7 bases at V and 3 bases at J, with 19 bases between the two ends. The V gene's germline CDR1 is MNHNS and CDR2 SASEGT. The CDR3 DNA sequence: TGTGCCAGCATAAGTCTAGCGCGTCCAAGCTACGAGCAGTACTTC. This translates into CASISLARPSYEQYF.

Here the CDR3 reads CASRRDREQYF. CDR3 in DNA: TGTGCCAGCAGAAGGGACAGGGAGCAGTACTTC. The J gene is TRBJ2-7, the V gene TRBV6-5, with 8 nucleotides matching TRBD1. V lost 6 bases to trimming and J lost 7 bases; unmatched junction nucleotides: 2. The CDR3 contains 11 residues. Germline CDR1 reads MNHEY; CDR2 reads SVGAGI.

This chain links TRBV7-2 with TRBJ2-1, with a tentative D call TRBD2 (5 bases). V lost 1 base and J 0 bases, leaving 7 bases between the germline ends. CDR3 length: 15 amino acids. Germline CDR1 SGHTA, CDR2 FQGNSA. CDR3 amino acids: CASSLEAVSYNEQFF. CDR3 DNA sequence: TGTGCCAGCAGCTTAGAAGCGGTCTCCTACAATGAGCAGTTCTTC.

V is TRBV6-6 and J is TRBJ2-3, with D possibly matching TRBD1 (5 bases). Germline loops: CDR1 MNHNY, CDR2 SVGAGI (reference sequence). The germline V and J ends were trimmed by 8 bases and 1 base, with 16 bases remaining between them. This CDR3 is 15 amino acids long. The CDR3 reads CASASRVAGTDTQYF. The CDR3 bases are TGTGCCAGCGCTTCCAGGGTAGCCGGCACAGATACGCAGTATTTT.

The chain combines TRBV18 with TRBJ2-2, with 8 bases aligning to TRBD1. Germline V CDR1 and CDR2: KGHSH, LQKENI. The CDR3 loop spans 16 amino acids. The V and J ends lost 6 bases and 0 bases, in that order; junction bases with no gene match: 6. Here the CDR3 reads CASSRRTGSNTGELFF. DNA for the CDR3: TGTGCCAGCTCCCGGCGGACAGGGTCGAACACCGGGGAGCTGTTTTTT.

In nucleotides, the CDR3 is TGTGCCAGCAGTTTATCTCTGACAGGGGGTAATGAAAAACTGTTTTTT. As protein: CASSLSLTGGNEKLFF. V is TRBV28 and J is TRBJ1-4; 9 positions agree with TRBD1. The germline CDR1 and CDR2 sequences are MDHEN and SYDVKM. The CDR3 runs 16 residues. V gave up 1 base and J gave up 4 bases; unmatched junction bases: 4.

The CDR3 DNA sequence: TGCGCCAGCAGCTTGGTCAACGGCGGGAACACCGGGGAGCTGTTTTTT. Translation gives CASSLVNGGNTGELFF. The V call is TRBV5-1, the J call TRBJ2-2; D gene ambiguous. The germline gives CDR1 SGHRS, CDR2 YFSETQ. With 0 bases removed from V and 1 base from J, the gap between germline ends came to 10 bases. This CDR3 is 16 amino acids long.

The chain joins TRBV5-1 to TRBJ2-5, with a possible D match to TRBD2 (5 bases). This CDR3 has 16 amino acids. In germline, CDR1 is SGHRS, CDR2 YFSETQ. V shed 0 bases and J shed 5 bases, with 17 bases lying between them. The chain's CDR3 is CASSLEGRAGWETQYF. As DNA, the CDR3 is TGCGCCAGCAGCTTGGAAGGGAGAGCTGGATGGGAGACCCAGTACTTC.

CDR3 in amino acids: CASSRTSGSDRVQFF. The CDR3 DNA is TGTGCCAGCAGCCGGACTAGCGGGAGTGACCGAGTGCAGTTCTTC. The chain employs TRBV6-5 and TRBJ2-1, with 13 bases that match TRBD2. The J segment lost 12 bases and the V segment lost 6 bases, leaving 11 bases of the junction unmatched. Germline assignment: CDR1 MNHEY and CDR2 SVGAGI. CDR3 length equals 15 residues.

J is TRBJ1-2 and V is TRBV2; TRBD1 matches at 7 bases. The CDR3 is 16 residues long. Germline V gene data show CDR1 as SNHLY and CDR2 as FYNNEI. The ends lost 6 bases at V and 4 bases at J; junction bases unmatched: 14. CDR3 protein: CASSYSPSGQVYGYTF. CDR3 sequence (DNA): TGTGCCAGCAGCTACTCACCCTCCGGACAGGTCTATGGCTACACCTTC.